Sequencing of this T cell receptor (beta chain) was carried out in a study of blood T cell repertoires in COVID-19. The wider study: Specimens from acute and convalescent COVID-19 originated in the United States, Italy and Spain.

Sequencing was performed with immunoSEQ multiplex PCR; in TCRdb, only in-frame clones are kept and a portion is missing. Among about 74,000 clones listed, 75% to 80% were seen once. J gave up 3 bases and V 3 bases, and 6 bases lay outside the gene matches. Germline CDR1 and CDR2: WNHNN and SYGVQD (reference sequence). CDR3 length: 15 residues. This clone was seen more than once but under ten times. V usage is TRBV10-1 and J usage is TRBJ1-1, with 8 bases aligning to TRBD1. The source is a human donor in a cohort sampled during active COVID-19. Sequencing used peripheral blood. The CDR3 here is CASSEEMTGDTEAFF. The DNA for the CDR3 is TGCGCCAGCAGTGAAGAAATGACAGGGGACACTGAAGCTTTCTTT.